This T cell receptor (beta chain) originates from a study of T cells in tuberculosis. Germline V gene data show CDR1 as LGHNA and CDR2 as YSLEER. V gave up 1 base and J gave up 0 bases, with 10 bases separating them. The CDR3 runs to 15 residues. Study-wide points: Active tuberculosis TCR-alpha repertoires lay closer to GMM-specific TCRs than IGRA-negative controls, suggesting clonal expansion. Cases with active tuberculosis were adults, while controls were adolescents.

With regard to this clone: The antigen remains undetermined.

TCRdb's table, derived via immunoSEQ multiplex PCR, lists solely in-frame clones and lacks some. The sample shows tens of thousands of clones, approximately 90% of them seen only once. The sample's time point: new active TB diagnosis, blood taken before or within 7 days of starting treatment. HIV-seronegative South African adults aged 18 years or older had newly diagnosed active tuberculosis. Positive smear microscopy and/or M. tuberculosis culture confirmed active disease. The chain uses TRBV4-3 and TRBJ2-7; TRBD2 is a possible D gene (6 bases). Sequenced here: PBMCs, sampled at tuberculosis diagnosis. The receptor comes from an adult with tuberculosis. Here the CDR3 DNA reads TGCGCCAGCAGCCAAGGGGGCGGGGTCTCCTACGAGCAGTACTTC. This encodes CASSQGGGVSYEQYF.